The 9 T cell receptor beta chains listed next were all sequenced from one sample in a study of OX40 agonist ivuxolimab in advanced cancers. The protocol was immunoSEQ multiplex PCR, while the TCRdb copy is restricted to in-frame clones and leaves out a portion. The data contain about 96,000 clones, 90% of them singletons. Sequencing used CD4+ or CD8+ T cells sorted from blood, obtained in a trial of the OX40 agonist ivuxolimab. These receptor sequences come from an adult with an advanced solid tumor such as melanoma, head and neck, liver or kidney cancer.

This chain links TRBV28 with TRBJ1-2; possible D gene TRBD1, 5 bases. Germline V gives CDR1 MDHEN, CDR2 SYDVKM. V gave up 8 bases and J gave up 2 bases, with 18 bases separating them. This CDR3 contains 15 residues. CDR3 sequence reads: CASAVSVGANYGYTF. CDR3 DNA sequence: TGTGCCAGCGCCGTCTCGGTAGGGGCCAACTATGGCTACACCTTC.

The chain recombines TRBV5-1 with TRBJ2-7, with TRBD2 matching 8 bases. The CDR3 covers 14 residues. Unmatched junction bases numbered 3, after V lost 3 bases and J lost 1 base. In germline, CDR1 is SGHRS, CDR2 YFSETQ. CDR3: CASSSTSGSYEQYF. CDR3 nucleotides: TGCGCCAGCAGCTCAACTAGCGGTTCCTACGAGCAGTACTTC.

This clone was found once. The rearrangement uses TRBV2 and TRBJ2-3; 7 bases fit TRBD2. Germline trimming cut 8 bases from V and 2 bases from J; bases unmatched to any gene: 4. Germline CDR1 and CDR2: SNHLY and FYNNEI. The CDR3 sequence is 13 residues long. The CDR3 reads CASRLAYTDTQYF. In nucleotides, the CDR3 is TGTGCCAGCCGACTAGCCTACACAGATACGCAGTATTTT.

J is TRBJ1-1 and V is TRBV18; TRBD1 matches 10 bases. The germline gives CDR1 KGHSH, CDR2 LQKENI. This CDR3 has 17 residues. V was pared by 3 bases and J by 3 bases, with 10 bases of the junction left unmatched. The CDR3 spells CASSPSRDRGPHTEAFF. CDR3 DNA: TGTGCCAGCTCACCGTCCCGGGACAGGGGCCCACACACTGAAGCTTTCTTT.

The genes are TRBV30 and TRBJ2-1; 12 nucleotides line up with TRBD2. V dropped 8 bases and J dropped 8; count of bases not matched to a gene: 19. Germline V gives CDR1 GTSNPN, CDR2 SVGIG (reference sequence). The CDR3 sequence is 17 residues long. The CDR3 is CARASGRATSLMDEQFF. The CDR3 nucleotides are TGTGCCCGCGCTAGCGGGAGGGCCACTTCTCTAATGGATGAGCAGTTCTTC.

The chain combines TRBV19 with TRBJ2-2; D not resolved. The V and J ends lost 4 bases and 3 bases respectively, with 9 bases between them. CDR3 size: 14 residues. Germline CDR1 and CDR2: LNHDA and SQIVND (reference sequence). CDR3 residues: CASSRGSDTGELFF. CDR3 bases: TGTGCCAGTAGTAGAGGTTCCGACACCGGGGAGCTGTTTTTT.

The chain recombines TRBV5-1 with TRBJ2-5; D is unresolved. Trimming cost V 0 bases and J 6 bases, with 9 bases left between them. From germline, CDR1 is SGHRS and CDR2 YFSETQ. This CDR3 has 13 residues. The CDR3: CASSLGQPQTQYF. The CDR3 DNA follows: TGCGCCAGCAGCTTGGGGCAACCACAGACCCAGTACTTC.

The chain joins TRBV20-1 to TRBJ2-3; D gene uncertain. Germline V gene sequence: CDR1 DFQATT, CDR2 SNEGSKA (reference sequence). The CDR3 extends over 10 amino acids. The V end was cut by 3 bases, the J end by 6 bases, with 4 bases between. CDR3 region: CSASADTQYF. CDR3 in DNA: TGCAGTGCTAGCGCTGATACGCAGTATTTT.

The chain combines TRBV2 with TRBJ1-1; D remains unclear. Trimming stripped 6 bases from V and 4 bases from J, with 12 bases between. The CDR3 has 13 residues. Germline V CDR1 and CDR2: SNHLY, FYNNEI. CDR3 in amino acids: CASSGLGFTEAFF. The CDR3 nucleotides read TGTGCCAGCAGCGGGTTGGGGTTCACTGAAGCTTTCTTT.